These 3 T cell receptor beta chains came from one sample sequenced in a study of blood T cell repertoires in COVID-19. TCRdb's table, derived via immunoSEQ multiplex PCR, lists solely in-frame clones and lacks some. The sample holds 250,000 or so clones; 70% to 90% are singletons and the top ten take about 7.6%. The sample was peripheral blood. The receptors stem from a woman in her 70s with active or convalescent COVID-19.

Concerning this clone: The junction departs from the called germline gene at one end, perhaps through a read error. The rearrangement joins TRBV6-5 to TRBJ2-5, with 8 bases matching TRBD1. Germline loops: CDR1 MNHEY, CDR2 SVGAGI. The CDR3 totals 13 residues. For the CDR3, the DNA is TGTGCCAGCAGACTACAGGGGGGAGAGACCCAATACTTC. Translation: CASRLQGGETQYF.

V is TRBV18 and J is TRBJ2-2; 9 nucleotides align to TRBD1. Germline CDR1 is KGHSH and CDR2 is LQKENI. V lost 4 bases, J lost 7 bases, and 7 bases stayed unmatched. The CDR3 runs 15 residues. Here the CDR3 DNA reads TGTGCCAGCTCACGTGGACAGGGGCAGAACGGGGAGCTGTTTTTT. Translated: CASSRGQGQNGELFF. The full variable domain, its missing parts supplied by reference TRBV18 and TRBJ2-2, is NAGVMQNPRHLVRRRGQEARLRCSPMKGHSHVYWYRQLPEEGLKFMVYLQKENIIDESGMPKERFSAEFPKEGPSILRIQQVVRGDSAAYFCASSRGQGQNGELFFGEGSRLTVL.

The genes are TRBV10-3 and TRBJ2-6; D gene ambiguous. V was clipped by 7 bases and J by 3 bases, with 7 bases between them. CDR1 is ENHRY and CDR2 is SYGVKD in the germline V gene. The CDR3 totals 13 residues. CDR3 residues: CAINPGGANVLTF. CDR3 nucleotide sequence: TGTGCCATCAACCCGGGTGGGGCCAACGTCCTGACTTTC.